This T cell receptor beta chain was captured by sequencing in a study of blood T cell repertoires in COVID-19. Study details: Sites across the United States, Italy and Spain contributed samples from acute and convalescent COVID-19. Nucleic acid was either cDNA or gDNA, and it came from T cells, B-cell-depleted T cells, or PBMCs.

This clone was found once. In the authors' methods: Amplification of reference gene primers was used by the study to estimate nucleated cell counts. TCRdb keeps only in-frame clones here, not all; method: immunoSEQ multiplex PCR. The DNA was the basis for D and trimming; V, J and clone size are from that table. The sample holds over 300,000 clones, nearly 90% seen once. Sample: peripheral blood. The receptor was isolated from a man between 18 and 35 years old with active or convalescent COVID-19.

This CDR3 is CASSTDRGINYGYTF. In DNA form, the CDR3 reads TGTGCCAGCAGCACCGACAGGGGGATCAACTATGGCTACACCTTC. This chain connects TRBV6-5 to TRBJ1-2; 9 positions agree with TRBD1. The CDR3 is 15 amino acids. The V segment lost 6 bases and the J segment 2 bases; nucleotides outside the gene matches: 7. Germline lookup yields CDR1 MNHEY and CDR2 SVGAGI.